The entry below gives a single TCR beta chain sequence along with its context. Its antigen is unknown. This specimen comes from a study of cytomegalovirus exposure and HLA in healthy donors. The V gene end was trimmed by 3 bases and the J gene end by 6 bases; junction bases not matched to a gene: 9. The CDR3 is 16 amino acids. The germline V gene has CDR1 SQVTM and CDR2 ANQGSEA. This PCR relied on a set of 60 Vbeta primers and 13 Jbeta primers. Some clones are missing from TCRdb's copy, which holds only in-frame ones; the method was immunoSEQ multiplex PCR. The table lists more than 95,000 clones, 12% to 15% of them singletons. General study points: Presence/absence analyses treated sequencing depth as roughly uniform across donors. Immune exposure information available was restricted to CMV serostatus. What a later analysis reportedly showed was that an Asian-associated ancestry cluster had fewer N-insertions than the roughly 700-donor mean.

This sequence originates from a female donor in good health and CMV-seronegative. This rearrangement joins TRBV29-1 to TRBJ2-1, with 12 bases lining up with TRBD2. Sequenced sample: PBMCs. CDR3 region: CSVDWASGGAANEQFF. The CDR3 nucleotides are TGCAGCGTTGATTGGGCTAGCGGGGGGGCCGCCAATGAGCAGTTCTTC.